Listed below are T cell receptor beta chains from one sample, sequenced in a study of T cell changes during pregnancy in multiple sclerosis. TCRdb's table, derived via immunoSEQ multiplex PCR, lists solely in-frame clones and lacks some. The profile covers around 72,000 clones, with about 89% appearing a single time and 0.35% to 0.45% taken by the ten largest. The source material was CD4+ T cells from peripheral blood mononuclear cells, sampled before pregnancy. The receptors derive from a female donor with multiple sclerosis, enrolled in a pregnancy study. The CDR3 runs from the conserved cysteine through the conserved F or W. The D gene is left open where the match is weak. Clone size appears in some rows only: once, few, many, or a class for an expanded clone.

d_call,clone_size,v_call,j_call,cdr3_aa,cdr3_nt
TRBD2,once,TRBV5-1,TRBJ2-3,CASSPSGGAGDTQYF,TGCGCCAGCAGCCCTAGCGGGGGGGCGGGAGATACGCAGTATTTT
.,.,TRBV18,TRBJ1-6,CASSPSNLNSPLHF,TGTGCCAGCTCACCGTCCAACCTAAATTCACCCCTCCACTTT
TRBD2,.,TRBV7-8,TRBJ2-1,CASSRKQGPGTSGWSSYNEQFF,TGTGCCAGCAGCCGAAAACAGGGCCCTGGGACTAGCGGATGGAGCTCCTACAATGAGCAGTTCTTC
.,.,TRBV11-2,TRBJ1-2,CASSPGSGYTF,TGTGCCAGCAGCCCCGGGAGTGGCTACACCTTC
.,.,TRBV9,TRBJ2-6,CASSVRERSGANVLTF,TGTGCCAGCAGCGTGAGGGAGCGCTCTGGGGCCAACGTCCTGACTTTC
TRBD1,.,TRBV9,TRBJ2-7,CASSLGQGSFYEQYF,TGTGCCAGCAGCTTAGGACAGGGGTCGTTCTACGAGCAGTACTTC
TRBD2,.,TRBV7-2,TRBJ2-5,CASSLGPKWRGGETQYF,TGTGCCAGCAGCTTGGGACCGAAGTGGCGGGGAGGGGAGACCCAGTACTTC
.,.,TRBV11-2,TRBJ1-2,CASSLDWALNYGYTF,TGTGCCAGCAGCTTAGATTGGGCCCTGAACTATGGCTACACCTTC
.,.,TRBV6-1,TRBJ2-7,CASSSRLETSYEQYF,TGTGCCAGCAGTTCCCGACTGGAGACCTCCTACGAGCAGTACTTC
.,.,TRBV5-1,TRBJ2-3,CASSLGRSAGTVTDTQYF,TGCGCCAGCAGCTTGGGCCGGTCCGCGGGGACAGTAACAGATACGCAGTATTTT
.,.,TRBV6-5,TRBJ2-3,CASSYWGSNTDTQYF,TGTGCCAGCAGTTACTGGGGCAGTAACACAGATACGCAGTATTTT
TRBD1,.,TRBV5-1,TRBJ1-2,CASSLEGARGYTF,TGCGCCAGCAGCTTGGAGGGGGCAAGGGGCTACACCTTC
TRBD2,once,TRBV11-2,TRBJ2-7,CASSPGLAGTEQYF,TGTGCCAGCAGCCCGGGACTAGCGGGAACCGAGCAGTACTTC
TRBD1,.,TRBV19,TRBJ2-5,CASSTGQAQETQYF,TGTGCCAGTAGTACGGGACAGGCCCAAGAGACCCAGTACTTC
TRBD1,.,TRBV5-1,TRBJ1-1,CASSPDRAIGAEAFF,TGCGCCAGCAGCCCCGACAGGGCCATCGGCGCTGAAGCTTTCTTT
.,.,TRBV28,TRBJ2-7,CASSLAYYEQYF,TGTGCCAGCAGTTTAGCCTACTACGAGCAGTACTTC
TRBD2,.,TRBV9,TRBJ2-3,CASSKTAGVADTQYF,TGTGCCAGCAGTAAAACAGCGGGAGTAGCAGATACGCAGTATTTT
TRBD2,.,TRBV7-6,TRBJ2-3,CASSSLAGGSTDTQYF,TGTGCCAGCAGCTCACTAGCGGGGGGGAGCACAGATACGCAGTATTTT
TRBD1,.,TRBV15,TRBJ2-6,CATSRMGTGLSSGANVLTF,TGTGCCACCAGCAGGATGGGGACAGGACTCAGCTCTGGGGCCAACGTCCTGACTTTC
.,.,TRBV27,TRBJ1-1,CASSRGTEAFF,TGTGCCAGCAGTCGAGGCACTGAAGCTTTCTTT
TRBD2,.,TRBV9,TRBJ2-1,CASSVSAGGPNEQFF,TGTGCCAGCAGCGTTTCAGCGGGAGGGCCCAATGAGCAGTTCTTC
TRBD2,.,TRBV28,TRBJ2-3,CASSFSVGLAASTDTQYF,TGTGCCAGCAGTTTCTCTGTCGGACTAGCGGCTAGCACAGATACGCAGTATTTT
TRBD2,.,TRBV30,TRBJ2-3,CAWSPRTRGGLGTQYF,TGTGCCTGGAGTCCAAGGACTCGCGGGGGTTTAGGTACGCAGTATTTT
.,.,TRBV4-1,TRBJ2-2,CASSQYNFQDRAGGDTGELFF,TGCGCCAGCAGCCAATATAATTTCCAGGACAGGGCTGGGGGGGACACCGGGGAGCTGTTTTTT
TRBD1,.,TRBV12-5,TRBJ1-2,CASGLSGTGGAYTF,TGTGCTAGTGGTCTTTCCGGGACAGGGGGCGCTTACACCTTC
.,.,TRBV11-3,TRBJ2-7,CASSPSFRGEQYF,TGTGCCAGCAGCCCTAGTTTTCGTGGCGAGCAGTACTTC
.,.,TRBV20-1,TRBJ2-3,CSARSGDTQYF,TGCAGTGCTAGGAGCGGAGATACGCAGTATTTT
.,.,TRBV9,TRBJ2-2,CASSVSDFNTGELFF,TGTGCCAGCAGCGTATCTGACTTCAACACCGGGGAGCTGTTTTTT
.,.,TRBV5-6,TRBJ2-3,CASSLWASVADTQYF,TGTGCCAGCAGCTTGTGGGCTAGCGTAGCAGATACGCAGTATTTT
.,.,TRBV7-9,TRBJ1-1,CASSQAGVNTEAFF,TGTGCCAGCAGCCAGGCAGGGGTGAACACTGAAGCTTTCTTT
TRBD1,.,TRBV20-1,TRBJ2-1,CSADRAVRQFF,TGCAGTGCCGACAGGGCGGTGAGGCAGTTCTTC
.,.,TRBV28,TRBJ2-7,CASRERQSYEQYF,TGTGCCAGCAGGGAACGACAGTCCTACGAGCAGTACTTC
.,once,TRBV7-9,TRBJ1-3,CASSQTWNTIYF,TGTGCCAGCAGTCAAACTTGGAACACCATATATTTT
.,.,TRBV30,TRBJ1-3,CAWSRPASNSGNTIYF,TGTGCCTGGAGTCGCCCAGCTAGTAACTCTGGAAACACCATATATTTT
TRBD2,.,TRBV28,TRBJ2-3,CASSSGRGSTDTQYF,TGTGCCAGCAGTTCGGGGAGGGGCAGCACAGATACGCAGTATTTT
.,.,TRBV7-6,TRBJ2-2,CASSHSGPAGELFF,TGTGCCAGCAGCCATAGTGGGCCCGCCGGGGAGCTGTTTTTT
.,.,TRBV7-9,TRBJ1-5,CASSRQGNQPQHF,TGTGCCAGCAGTAGACAGGGCAATCAGCCCCAGCATTTT
TRBD2,.,TRBV18,TRBJ2-7,CASSLGLADLGYEQYF,TGTGCCAGCTCCCTGGGACTAGCGGATCTCGGGTACGAGCAGTACTTC
.,.,TRBV5-1,TRBJ1-5,CASSLYGDSNQPQHF,TGCGCCAGCAGCTTATACGGAGATAGCAATCAGCCCCAGCATTTT
.,.,TRBV12-5,TRBJ1-6,CASGFKGDPRQNSPLHF,TGTGCTAGTGGTTTCAAGGGGGACCCCCGACAAAATTCACCCCTCCACTTT
.,.,TRBV7-2,TRBJ2-2,CASRYTGYTGELFF,TGTGCCAGCAGGTATACAGGGTACACCGGGGAGCTGTTTTTT
.,once,TRBV19,TRBJ1-4,CASSISSTGLREKLFF,TGTGCCAGTAGTATAAGTTCCACAGGGTTGCGGGAAAAACTGTTTTTT
.,.,TRBV28,TRBJ1-6,CASRRLGGRGSNSPLHF,TGTGCCAGCAGGAGGCTGGGAGGGAGAGGTTCTAATTCACCCCTCCACTTT
.,.,TRBV30,TRBJ2-3,CAWSVWTATSTDTQYF,TGTGCCTGGAGTGTATGGACTGCAACTAGCACAGATACGCAGTATTTT
.,once,TRBV7-2,TRBJ2-2,CASSLAPRNTGELFF,TGTGCCAGCAGCTTAGCGCCCAGGAACACCGGGGAGCTGTTTTTT
TRBD2,.,TRBV4-2,TRBJ2-1,CASSQDPAGASSYNEQFF,TGTGCCAGCAGCCAAGATCCAGCGGGGGCGAGCTCCTACAATGAGCAGTTCTTC
TRBD1,.,TRBV14,TRBJ2-7,CASSQDRRTGSSYEQYF,TGTGCCAGCAGCCAAGATCGAAGGACAGGGAGCTCCTACGAGCAGTACTTC
.,.,TRBV7-9,TRBJ1-1,CASSLGGGNTEAFF,TGTGCCAGCAGCTTAGGAGGGGGGAACACTGAAGCTTTCTTT
.,.,TRBV11-3,TRBJ2-2,CASSSYRGGTGELFF,TGTGCCAGCAGCTCTTATAGGGGGGGGACCGGGGAGCTGTTTTTT
.,.,TRBV15,TRBJ2-3,CATSRAAGTQYF,TGTGCCACCAGCAGGGCGGCCGGTACGCAGTATTTT
.,.,TRBV30,TRBJ2-3,CAWTGRGTSTDTQYF,TGTGCCTGGACCGGGCGGGGCACTAGCACAGATACGCAGTATTTT
.,.,TRBV19,TRBJ1-2,CASEGGLGYTF,TGTGCCAGTGAGGGGGGGCTTGGCTACACCTTC
.,.,TRBV7-9,TRBJ2-7,CASSETKPGYEQYF,TGTGCCAGCAGCGAAACAAAACCAGGATACGAGCAGTACTTC